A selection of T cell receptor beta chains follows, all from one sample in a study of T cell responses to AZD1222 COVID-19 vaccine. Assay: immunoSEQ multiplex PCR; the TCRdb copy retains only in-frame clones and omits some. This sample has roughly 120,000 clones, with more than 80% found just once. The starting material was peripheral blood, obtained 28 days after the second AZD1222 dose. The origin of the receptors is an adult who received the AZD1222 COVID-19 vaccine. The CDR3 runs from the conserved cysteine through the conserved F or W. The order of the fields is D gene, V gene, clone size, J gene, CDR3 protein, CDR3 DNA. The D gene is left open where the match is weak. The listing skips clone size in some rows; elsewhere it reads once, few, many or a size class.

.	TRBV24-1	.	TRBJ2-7	CATSDPVGGPGEQYF	TGTGCCACCAGTGATCCCGTAGGGGGGCCGGGCGAGCAGTACTTC
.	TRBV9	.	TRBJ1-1	CASSVALGWGDPEAFF	TGTGCCAGCAGCGTAGCTCTGGGGTGGGGGGACCCTGAAGCTTTCTTT
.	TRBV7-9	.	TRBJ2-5	CASSLIGLRGGETQYF	TGTGCCAGCAGCTTAATAGGTCTCAGGGGTGGCGAGACCCAGTACTTC
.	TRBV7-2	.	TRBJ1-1	CASSSLKQGRRAEAFF	TGTGCCAGCAGTTCTCTAAAACAGGGTCGGAGGGCTGAAGCTTTCTTT
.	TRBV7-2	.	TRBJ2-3	CASSPTRAYTDTQYF	TGTGCCAGCAGCCCCACCAGGGCCTACACAGATACGCAGTATTTT
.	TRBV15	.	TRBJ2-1	CATSRDHWSSYNEQFF	TGTGCCACCAGCAGAGATCATTGGAGCTCCTACAATGAGCAGTTCTTC
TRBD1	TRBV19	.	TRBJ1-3	CASSLSGTGSAGNTIYF	TGTGCCAGTAGTCTGTCCGGGACAGGGAGTGCTGGAAACACCATATATTTT
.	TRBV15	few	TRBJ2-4	CATSRESGPDSF	TGTGCCACCAGCAGAGAATCGGGACCGGATAGCTTC
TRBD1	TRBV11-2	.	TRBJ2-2	CASSIRQGSGELFF	TGTGCCAGCAGCATTAGACAGGGTTCCGGGGAGCTGTTTTTT
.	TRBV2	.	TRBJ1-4	CASRDPLRATNEKLFF	TGTGCCAGCAGGGATCCCCTTCGAGCAACTAATGAAAAACTGTTTTTT
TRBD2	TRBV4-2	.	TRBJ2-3	CASSQEWSGGATDTQYF	TGTGCCAGCAGCCAAGAATGGAGCGGGGGGGCCACAGATACGCAGTATTTT
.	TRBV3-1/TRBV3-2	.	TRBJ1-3	CASSQGSWAGNTIYF	TGTGCCAGCAGCCAAGGCAGTTGGGCTGGAAACACCATATATTTT
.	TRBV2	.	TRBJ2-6	CAREPEGEYSSGANVLTF	TGTGCCAGAGAACCAGAGGGGGAGTATAGCTCTGGGGCCAACGTCCTGACTTTC
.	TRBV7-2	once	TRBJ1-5	CASSLGAGRIIQPQHF	TGTGCCAGCAGCTTAGGGGCGGGCAGGATAATTCAGCCCCAGCATTTT
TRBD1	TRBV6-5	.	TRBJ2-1	CASSRDRALYNEQFF	TGTGCCAGCAGTAGGGACAGGGCGCTCTACAATGAGCAGTTCTTC
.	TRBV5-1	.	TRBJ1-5	CASSLVPDGTQSVPQHF	TGCGCCAGCAGCTTGGTTCCGGACGGGACTCAATCAGTCCCCCAGCATTTT
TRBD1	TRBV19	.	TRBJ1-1	CASRTQGPASTEAFF	TGTGCCAGTAGAACACAGGGGCCGGCATCCACTGAAGCTTTCTTT
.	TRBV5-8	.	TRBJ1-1	CASSGAGRGTFF	TGTGCCAGCAGCGGGGCAGGGCGGGGGACTTTCTTT
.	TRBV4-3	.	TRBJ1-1	CASSQQENTEAFF	TGCGCCAGCAGCCAGCAAGAGAACACTGAAGCTTTCTTT
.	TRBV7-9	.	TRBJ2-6	CASSFLSSGANVLTF	TGTGCCAGCAGCTTTTTATCCTCTGGGGCCAACGTCCTGACTTTC
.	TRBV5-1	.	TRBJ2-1	CASSLAGSGSYNEQFF	TGCGCCAGCAGCTTGGCAGGGTCGGGCTCCTACAATGAGCAGTTCTTC
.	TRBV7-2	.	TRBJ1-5	CASSLTSNQPQHF	TGTGCCAGCAGCCTGACGTCAAATCAGCCCCAGCATTTT